This is a list of T cell receptor beta chains from one sample in a study of blood T cell repertoires in COVID-19. Some clones are missing from TCRdb's copy, which holds only in-frame ones; the method was immunoSEQ multiplex PCR. Of roughly 80,000 clones in the sample, roughly 80% are singletons; the top ten hold about a tenth. Sequencing input: peripheral blood. These receptors were taken from a human donor in a cohort sampled during active COVID-19. Both conserved end residues are part of each CDR3. Fields, in order: CDR3 protein, CDR3 DNA, J gene, V gene, clone size, D gene. A D gene is named only where the DNA matches it firmly. A clone size is listed for some rows: how often the clone was seen (once, few, many), or a class if it is expanded.

CDR3 protein: CASSPDRWSYEQYF; CDR3 DNA: TGTGCCAGCAGTCCAGACAGATGGTCCTACGAGCAGTACTTC; J gene: TRBJ2-7; V gene: TRBV6-5; clone size: -; D gene: -
CDR3 protein: CASSYGGRFEGYTF; CDR3 DNA: TGTGCCAGCAGTTATGGCGGTAGGTTTGAAGGCTACACCTTC; J gene: TRBJ1-2; V gene: TRBV6-2/TRBV6-3; clone size: once; D gene: -
CDR3 protein: CASSEAGGGSPLHF; CDR3 DNA: TGTGCCAGCAGTGAAGCGGGGGGAGGCTCACCCCTCCACTTT; J gene: TRBJ1-6; V gene: TRBV2; clone size: few; D gene: -
CDR3 protein: CASSWEGANSPLHF; CDR3 DNA: TGTGCCAGCAGCTGGGAGGGTGCGAATTCACCCCTCCACTTT; J gene: TRBJ1-6; V gene: TRBV7-9; clone size: -; D gene: -
CDR3 protein: CASSPRDRGRDSPLHF; CDR3 DNA: TGTGCCAGCAGCCCCCGGGACAGGGGGCGAGATTCACCCCTCCACTTT; J gene: TRBJ1-6; V gene: TRBV7-9; clone size: medium-sized; D gene: TRBD1
CDR3 protein: CASSLGQYEQYF; CDR3 DNA: TGCGCCAGCAGCTTGGGACAGTACGAGCAGTACTTC; J gene: TRBJ2-7; V gene: TRBV5-1; clone size: -; D gene: -
CDR3 protein: CASSPGLLLKAEAFF; CDR3 DNA: TGTGCCAGCAGCCCGGGACTCCTTCTTAAGGCTGAAGCTTTCTTT; J gene: TRBJ1-1; V gene: TRBV11-2; clone size: -; D gene: -
CDR3 protein: CASSLTGQGRKGNTIYF; CDR3 DNA: TGTGCCAGCAGTTTAACCGGACAGGGGAGGAAAGGGAACACCATATATTTT; J gene: TRBJ1-3; V gene: TRBV28; clone size: -; D gene: TRBD1
CDR3 protein: CASGFGTEAFF; CDR3 DNA: TGTGCTAGTGGTTTCGGCACTGAAGCTTTCTTT; J gene: TRBJ1-1; V gene: TRBV12-5; clone size: few; D gene: -
CDR3 protein: CASTAREVETQYF; CDR3 DNA: TGTGCCAGCACAGCCAGGGAGGTGGAGACCCAGTACTTC; J gene: TRBJ2-5; V gene: TRBV6-5; clone size: many; D gene: -
CDR3 protein: CASSLDGRGTQPQHF; CDR3 DNA: TGTGCCAGCAGCTTAGACGGCAGGGGGACTCAGCCCCAGCATTTT; J gene: TRBJ1-5; V gene: TRBV7-9; clone size: -; D gene: TRBD1
CDR3 protein: CASTFAGQGISGANVLTF; CDR3 DNA: TGTGCCAGCACCTTCGCGGGACAGGGAATTTCAGGGGCCAACGTCCTGACTTTC; J gene: TRBJ2-6; V gene: TRBV28; clone size: -; D gene: TRBD1
CDR3 protein: CASSLALSQGPYEQYF; CDR3 DNA: TGTGCCAGCAGCTTAGCCTTATCTCAGGGCCCCTACGAGCAGTACTTC; J gene: TRBJ2-7; V gene: TRBV7-2; clone size: -; D gene: -
CDR3 protein: CSVVKGGNLGTEAFF; CDR3 DNA: TGCAGCGTCGTCAAGGGGGGGAATTTGGGCACTGAAGCTTTCTTT; J gene: TRBJ1-1; V gene: TRBV29-1; clone size: -; D gene: -
CDR3 protein: CASSISGGARNEQFF; CDR3 DNA: TGTGCCAGTAGTATCAGTGGGGGGGCGCGAAATGAGCAGTTCTTC; J gene: TRBJ2-1; V gene: TRBV19; clone size: -; D gene: -
CDR3 protein: CASSQGTGYNEKLFF; CDR3 DNA: TGCGCCAGCAGCCAAGGGACAGGGTATAATGAAAAACTGTTTTTT; J gene: TRBJ1-4; V gene: TRBV4-3; clone size: -; D gene: TRBD1
CDR3 protein: CSGTSGTGEQYF; CDR3 DNA: TGCAGCGGGACGAGCGGTACGGGCGAGCAGTACTTC; J gene: TRBJ2-7; V gene: TRBV29-1; clone size: -; D gene: -
CDR3 protein: CAWSVRQGNEQYF; CDR3 DNA: TGTGCCTGGAGTGTACGGCAGGGGAACGAGCAGTACTTC; J gene: TRBJ2-7; V gene: TRBV30; clone size: few; D gene: -
CDR3 protein: CASSQGVGPSYEQYF; CDR3 DNA: TGTGCCAGCAGCCAAGGGGTCGGTCCCTCCTACGAGCAGTACTTC; J gene: TRBJ2-7; V gene: TRBV27; clone size: -; D gene: -
CDR3 protein: CASSSGGVRETQYF; CDR3 DNA: TGTGCCAGCAGCTCGGGAGGGGTAAGAGAGACCCAGTACTTC; J gene: TRBJ2-5; V gene: TRBV7-3; clone size: -; D gene: TRBD2
CDR3 protein: CASSYRTSGGKETQYF; CDR3 DNA: TGTGCCAGCAGTTATCGGACTAGCGGGGGCAAAGAGACCCAGTACTTC; J gene: TRBJ2-5; V gene: TRBV2; clone size: -; D gene: TRBD2
CDR3 protein: CASGLQGAQVNEQFF; CDR3 DNA: TGCGCCAGCGGCCTACAGGGGGCGCAGGTCAATGAGCAGTTCTTC; J gene: TRBJ2-1; V gene: TRBV5-1; clone size: -; D gene: TRBD1
CDR3 protein: CASGLAGRYEQYF; CDR3 DNA: TGTGCCAGCGGACTAGCGGGGAGGTACGAGCAGTACTTC; J gene: TRBJ2-7; V gene: TRBV11-3; clone size: -; D gene: TRBD2
CDR3 protein: CASSLELDRGGQETQYF; CDR3 DNA: TGTGCCAGCAGCTTGGAGTTGGACAGGGGAGGCCAAGAGACCCAGTACTTC; J gene: TRBJ2-5; V gene: TRBV5-6; clone size: -; D gene: TRBD1
CDR3 protein: CASSLYRGHTEAFF; CDR3 DNA: TGTGCCAGCAGCTTGTACAGGGGTCACACTGAAGCTTTCTTT; J gene: TRBJ1-1; V gene: TRBV7-8; clone size: few; D gene: TRBD1
CDR3 protein: CAISADRASGGGETQYF; CDR3 DNA: TGTGCCATCAGTGCGGATCGGGCTAGCGGGGGGGGTGAGACCCAGTACTTC; J gene: TRBJ2-5; V gene: TRBV10-3; clone size: -; D gene: TRBD2
CDR3 protein: CASSLKGGAYEQYF; CDR3 DNA: TGTGCCAGCAGCTTAAAAGGGGGGGCCTACGAGCAGTACTTC; J gene: TRBJ2-7; V gene: TRBV7-3; clone size: -; D gene: -
CDR3 protein: CASSFMDRVGEQYF; CDR3 DNA: TGTGCCAGCAGTTTTATGGACAGGGTGGGCGAGCAGTACTTC; J gene: TRBJ2-7; V gene: TRBV28; clone size: -; D gene: TRBD1
CDR3 protein: CASSLTGQDQPQHF; CDR3 DNA: TGCGCCAGCAGCTTGACGGGACAGGATCAGCCCCAGCATTTT; J gene: TRBJ1-5; V gene: TRBV5-1; clone size: -; D gene: TRBD1
CDR3 protein: CASSLGDRLNTEAFF; CDR3 DNA: TGTGCCAGCAGCTTAGGGGACAGGCTGAACACTGAAGCTTTCTTT; J gene: TRBJ1-1; V gene: TRBV7-9; clone size: -; D gene: TRBD1
CDR3 protein: CASSLLLSGANVLTF; CDR3 DNA: TGTGCCAGCAGCTTACTTCTCTCTGGGGCCAACGTCCTGACTTTC; J gene: TRBJ2-6; V gene: TRBV7-2; clone size: -; D gene: -
CDR3 protein: CASSLQEDRVVGGYTF; CDR3 DNA: TGTGCCAGCAGTTTACAGGAGGACAGGGTGGTAGGTGGCTACACCTTC; J gene: TRBJ1-2; V gene: TRBV6-5; clone size: once; D gene: TRBD1
CDR3 protein: CASSRGLADNEQFF; CDR3 DNA: TGCGCCAGCAGCCGAGGACTAGCGGACAATGAGCAGTTCTTC; J gene: TRBJ2-1; V gene: TRBV5-1; clone size: -; D gene: TRBD2
CDR3 protein: CASSPGIGREQYF; CDR3 DNA: TGTGCCAGCAGCCCGGGGATAGGGCGCGAGCAGTACTTC; J gene: TRBJ2-7; V gene: TRBV3-1/TRBV3-2; clone size: few; D gene: -
CDR3 protein: CASSFQGSYEQYF; CDR3 DNA: TGTGCCAGCAGCTTCCAGGGCTCCTACGAGCAGTACTTC; J gene: TRBJ2-7; V gene: TRBV5-6; clone size: -; D gene: -
CDR3 protein: CASSQDWGLGYGYTF; CDR3 DNA: TGCGCCAGCAGCCAAGATTGGGGACTCGGCTATGGCTACACCTTC; J gene: TRBJ1-2; V gene: TRBV4-3; clone size: -; D gene: -
CDR3 protein: CATVLSDTEAFF; CDR3 DNA: TGTGCCACCGTTTTAAGCGACACTGAAGCTTTCTTT; J gene: TRBJ1-1; V gene: TRBV14; clone size: -; D gene: -
CDR3 protein: CATSRKQGAVEKLFF; CDR3 DNA: TGTGCCACCAGCAGAAAGCAGGGGGCGGTTGAAAAACTGTTTTTT; J gene: TRBJ1-4; V gene: TRBV15; clone size: -; D gene: TRBD1
CDR3 protein: CASSRRTGDPDTQYF; CDR3 DNA: TGTGCCAGCAGCCGGCGGACAGGGGACCCAGATACGCAGTATTTT; J gene: TRBJ2-3; V gene: TRBV5-4; clone size: -; D gene: TRBD1
CDR3 protein: CATGDYLADEQFF; CDR3 DNA: TGTGCCACTGGGGACTACCTTGCGGATGAGCAGTTCTTC; J gene: TRBJ2-1; V gene: TRBV24-1; clone size: -; D gene: TRBD2
CDR3 protein: CAIRGRGLRDYEQYF; CDR3 DNA: TGTGCCATCAGAGGCAGGGGGCTCAGGGATTACGAGCAGTACTTC; J gene: TRBJ2-7; V gene: TRBV10-3; clone size: -; D gene: TRBD1
CDR3 protein: CASSYAWEEQYF; CDR3 DNA: TGTGCCAGCAGTTACGCTTGGGAGGAGCAGTACTTC; J gene: TRBJ2-7; V gene: TRBV6-6; clone size: few; D gene: -
CDR3 protein: CAASSRVGSYEQYF; CDR3 DNA: TGTGCCGCCTCCTCTCGGGTCGGCTCCTACGAGCAGTACTTC; J gene: TRBJ2-7; V gene: TRBV7-2; clone size: -; D gene: -
CDR3 protein: CASSLRTEAFF; CDR3 DNA: TGTGCCAGCAGCCTACGAACTGAAGCTTTCTTT; J gene: TRBJ1-1; V gene: TRBV6-6; clone size: few; D gene: -
CDR3 protein: CASSQAQYEQYF; CDR3 DNA: TGTGCCAGCAGCCAAGCCCAGTACGAGCAGTACTTC; J gene: TRBJ2-7; V gene: TRBV3-1/TRBV3-2; clone size: -; D gene: -
CDR3 protein: CASSYGQSTDTQYF; CDR3 DNA: TGTGCCAGCAGTTACGGACAGAGCACAGATACGCAGTATTTT; J gene: TRBJ2-3; V gene: TRBV6-2/TRBV6-3; clone size: -; D gene: -
CDR3 protein: CASSRQYEQYF; CDR3 DNA: TGTGCCAGCAGCCGACAGTACGAGCAGTACTTC; J gene: TRBJ2-7; V gene: TRBV7-2; clone size: -; D gene: -
CDR3 protein: CASTEVPGGTEAFF; CDR3 DNA: TGTGCCAGCACCGAGGTCCCAGGGGGGACTGAAGCTTTCTTT; J gene: TRBJ1-1; V gene: TRBV9; clone size: -; D gene: TRBD1
CDR3 protein: CASSYRDLTDTQYF; CDR3 DNA: TGTGCCAGCAGTTACAGGGATCTCACAGATACGCAGTATTTT; J gene: TRBJ2-3; V gene: TRBV2; clone size: -; D gene: -
CDR3 protein: CASGPSTDTQYF; CDR3 DNA: TGTGCCAGCGGGCCCTCCACAGATACGCAGTATTTT; J gene: TRBJ2-3; V gene: TRBV6-6; clone size: -; D gene: -
CDR3 protein: CASDRGNTEAFF; CDR3 DNA: TGTGCCAGCGACAGGGGGAACACTGAAGCTTTCTTT; J gene: TRBJ1-1; V gene: TRBV25-1; clone size: -; D gene: TRBD1
CDR3 protein: CASSQEVTGTLHF; CDR3 DNA: TGTGCCAGCAGCCAAGAAGTAACGGGGACCCTCCACTTT; J gene: TRBJ1-6; V gene: TRBV3-1/TRBV3-2; clone size: few; D gene: -
CDR3 protein: CASSLSGIREQYF; CDR3 DNA: TGTGCCAGCAGCTTGTCCGGGATCCGCGAGCAGTACTTC; J gene: TRBJ2-7; V gene: TRBV5-4; clone size: few; D gene: -
CDR3 protein: CASSRPSGLPNEKLFF; CDR3 DNA: TGTGCCAGCAGCCGACCTTCAGGGTTACCTAATGAAAAACTGTTTTTT; J gene: TRBJ1-4; V gene: TRBV5-8; clone size: -; D gene: -